The 21 T cell receptor beta chains given below trace back to one sample, sequenced in a study of T cell responses to AZD1222 COVID-19 vaccine. Repertoires were generated with immunoSEQ multiplex PCR, while TCRdb's copy carries only in-frame clones and drops some. Of 95,000 to 130,000 clones in the sample, approximately 93% were seen once. The sequences come from peripheral blood, collected on day 0 of AZD1222 vaccination. These receptors were taken from an adult in good health.

The chain uses TRBV5-1 and TRBJ2-3; D is uncertain. Per germline, CDR1 SGHRS and CDR2 YFSETQ. This CDR3 comprises 13 residues. V dropped 0 bases and J dropped 1 base, with 3 bases sitting between them. The chain's CDR3 is CASSLEGTDTQYF. The CDR3 nucleotides read TGCGCCAGCAGCTTGGAAGGCACAGATACGCAGTATTTT.

The chain couples TRBV5-6 to TRBJ2-7; 7 bases match TRBD2. The V segment lost 4 bases and the J segment 6 bases; nucleotides outside the gene matches: 4. CDR1 and CDR2 from the germline V gene are SGHDT and YYEEEE. The CDR3 has 12 amino acids. The CDR3 sequence is CASSGTSAEQYF. DNA of the CDR3: TGTGCCAGCAGCGGCACTAGCGCCGAGCAGTACTTC.

The rearrangement links TRBV3-1 (or the pseudogene TRBV3-2) to TRBJ1-6; D not certain. Germline CDR1 is LGHDT and CDR2 is YNNKEL (reference sequence). This CDR3 is built from 14 residues. Trimming took off 6 bases at V and 14 bases at J, with 20 bases between the two ends. As DNA, the CDR3 is TGTGCCAGCAGTCGCGACACCCCTAGAGTGGCCCTCCACTTT. Its protein is CASSRDTPRVALHF.

J is TRBJ2-3 and V is TRBV10-3; 12 bases map to TRBD2. CDR1 is ENHRY and CDR2 is SYGVKD in the germline V gene. The CDR3 has 16 residues. V shed 2 bases and J 2 bases; nucleotides not matched to a gene: 2. CDR3 bases: TGTGCCATCAGTGAGGGACTAGCGGGAATCACAGATACGCAGTATTTT. As protein: CAISEGLAGITDTQYF.

The chain combines TRBV27 with TRBJ2-1; 9 positions agree with TRBD1. After removal of 5 bases from V and 4 bases from J, the junction contained 6 bases not matched to a gene. Germline V gene sequence: CDR1 MNHEY, CDR2 SMNVEV (reference sequence). The CDR3 totals 15 residues. The CDR3 sequence is CASSLDRGFYNEQFF. CDR3 in DNA: TGTGCCAGCAGTCTAGACAGGGGGTTTTACAATGAGCAGTTCTTC.

This chain joins TRBV28 and TRBJ2-7; D is undetermined. Germline CDR1 is MDHEN and CDR2 is SYDVKM. The CDR3 is made up of 14 amino acids. V was pared by 3 bases and J by 3 bases, with 12 bases between. The CDR3 DNA reads TGTGCCAGCAGTTTGGAAGGAGTCCTCTACGAGCAGTACTTC. Amino acid sequence: CASSLEGVLYEQYF.

The rearrangement uses TRBV29-1 and TRBJ1-1; no definite D call. V was shortened by 2 bases and J by 5 bases, with 6 bases between the two germline ends. CDR1 and CDR2 from the germline V gene are SQVTM and ANQGSEA. CDR3 length equals 11 residues. The CDR3 loop is CSVELGTEAFF. CDR3 nucleotide sequence: TGCAGCGTTGAACTGGGGACTGAAGCTTTCTTT.

This rearrangement joins TRBV19 to TRBJ2-4, with D perhaps matching TRBD2 (5 bases). The CDR3 extends over 16 amino acids. The V gene lost 7 bases and the J gene lost 3 bases, with 19 bases spanning the gap. The germline V gene has CDR1 LNHDA and CDR2 SQIVND (reference sequence). The CDR3 bases are TGTGCCAGTATAGCGCGAGGGTATGCTGGCAAAAACATTCAGTACTTC. It is translated as CASIARGYAGKNIQYF. Using reference TRBV19 and TRBJ2-4 for the parts outside the CDR3, the full variable domain is DGGITQSPKYLFRKEGQNVTLSCEQNLNHDAMYWYRQDPGQGLRLIYYSQIVNDFQKGDIAEGYSVSREKKESFPLTVTSAQKNPTAFYLCASIARGYAGKNIQYFGAGTRLSVL.

The chain is built from TRBV1 and TRBJ2-3; TRBD2, the D gene given by the table, was not confirmed from the DNA. TRBV1 is classified as a pseudogene. The CDR3 sequence is 18 residues long. For the CDR3, the DNA is TGCACCAGCAGCCAAGTCTTCCTGGCGGGAGGCTACACAGATACGCAGTATTTT. It translates to CTSSQVFLAGGYTDTQYF.

The chain joins TRBV27 to TRBJ1-1; 10 bases agree with TRBD1. The CDR3 consists of 18 residues. V shed 5 bases and J 0 bases; nucleotides not matched to a gene: 12. Germline V gives CDR1 MNHEY, CDR2 SMNVEV (reference sequence). The CDR3 reads CASSAQTGGAVMNTEAFF. CDR3 DNA sequence: TGTGCCAGCAGTGCGCAGACAGGGGGCGCAGTCATGAACACTGAAGCTTTCTTT.

The V and J genes are TRBV28 and TRBJ1-6; 8 bases are a match to TRBD1. Looked up from germline, CDR1 is MDHEN and CDR2 is SYDVKM. The junction had 6 bases not matched to a gene; V was cut back by 5 bases and J by 6 bases. This CDR3 comprises 15 residues. Here the CDR3 reads CASSNGDRFNSPLHF. The CDR3, as DNA: TGTGCCAGCAGTAACGGGGACAGGTTTAATTCACCCCTCCACTTT.

The chain uses TRBV2 and TRBJ2-7; TRBD2 might be the D (6 bases). V dropped 3 bases and J dropped 0 bases, with 9 bases sitting between them. This CDR3 spans 14 amino acids. CDR1 and CDR2 from the germline V gene are SNHLY and FYNNEI. The CDR3 sequence: CASSDIADSYEQYF. The CDR3 DNA is TGTGCCAGCAGTGACATAGCGGACTCCTACGAGCAGTACTTC.

The chain combines TRBV27 with TRBJ1-4; a weak D match, TRBD1 (5 bases). This CDR3 has 16 residues. V lost 8 bases, J lost 6 bases, and 22 bases lay in between. Germline V lookup: CDR1 MNHEY, CDR2 SMNVEV (reference sequence). CDR3 amino acids: CASGERGRSPYEKLFF. CDR3 nucleotide sequence: TGTGCCAGCGGCGAGCGGGGCCGTTCCCCCTATGAAAAACTGTTTTTT.

The chain uses TRBV2 and TRBJ1-5; D is unresolved. The CDR3 spans 13 residues. Per the germline V gene, CDR1 is SNHLY and CDR2 is FYNNEI. Trimming shortened V by 3 bases and J by 2 bases, and 5 bases separated the two germline ends. The CDR3 sequence is CASSDNGNQPQHF. The CDR3 DNA reads as TGTGCCAGCAGTGATAATGGCAATCAGCCCCAGCATTTT.

This chain joins TRBV18 and TRBJ1-1, with D possibly being TRBD1 (5 bases). Germline CDR1 and CDR2: KGHSH and LQKENI. Trimming shortened V by 3 bases and J by 8 bases, and 16 bases separated the two germline ends. The CDR3 extends over 14 amino acids. The DNA of the CDR3 is TGTGCCAGCTCACCGGATCCTGGGGACCTAGAAGCTTTCTTT. Amino acids: CASSPDPGDLEAFF.

The V call is TRBV27, the J call TRBJ1-2; D perhaps matches TRBD1 (5 bases). From germline, CDR1 is MNHEY and CDR2 SMNVEV (reference sequence). Between the trimmed V and J ends, which lost 4 bases and 8 bases, there was a span of 11 bases. The CDR3 is made up of 12 amino acids. CDR3 DNA: TGTGCCAGCAGTTCGAATTGGGGGGGCTACACCTTC. This translates into CASSSNWGGYTF.

J is TRBJ1-4 and V is TRBV6-5; D is undetermined. Trimming stripped 6 bases from V and 8 bases from J, with 19 bases between. Germline CDR1 MNHEY, CDR2 SVGAGI. The CDR3 is made up of 15 amino acids. The CDR3 is CASSLEGLREEKLFF. In nucleotides, the CDR3 is TGTGCCAGCAGCCTGGAGGGCCTACGGGAGGAAAAACTGTTTTTT.

This clone was detected only once. The rearrangement links TRBV6-5 to TRBJ1-6, with D unresolved. The CDR3 has 16 amino acids. Trimming stripped 0 bases from V and 2 bases from J, with 8 bases between. In germline, CDR1 is MNHEY, CDR2 SVGAGI. The CDR3 loop reads CASSYSGPPYNSPLHF. The CDR3 coding sequence is TGTGCCAGCAGTTACTCCGGGCCCCCCTATAATTCACCCCTCCACTTT.

The V and J genes are TRBV6-5 and TRBJ2-2; possibly TRBD2 for D (5 bases). The CDR3 contains 15 residues. Trimming stripped 5 bases from V and 2 bases from J, with 12 bases between. Germline V gene lookup returns CDR1 MNHEY and CDR2 SVGAGI. This CDR3 reads CASSLGGYNTGELFF. As DNA, the CDR3 is TGTGCCAGCAGTCTCGGAGGTTACAACACCGGGGAGCTGTTTTTT.

V gene TRBV5-1 combines with J gene TRBJ1-2, with a possible D match to TRBD1 (6 bases). The V end was cut by 4 bases, the J end by 5 bases, with 12 bases between. Germline CDR1 reads SGHRS; CDR2 reads YFSETQ. This CDR3 contains 13 residues. The CDR3 region is CASSMDRQYGYTF. The CDR3 bases are TGCGCCAGCAGCATGGACAGACAGTATGGCTACACCTTC.

The rearrangement joins TRBV14 to TRBJ1-2; weak D call: TRBD1 (5 bases). Germline assignment: CDR1 SGHDN and CDR2 FVKESK. This CDR3 has 15 residues. V was trimmed by 1 base and J by 8 bases, leaving 17 bases between them. This CDR3 reads CASSQAGLRNGGYTF. CDR3 nucleotides: TGTGCCAGCAGCCAAGCGGGACTCAGGAATGGGGGCTACACCTTC.